The 8 T cell receptor beta chains below come from one sample, sequenced in a study of cytomegalovirus exposure and HLA in healthy donors. PCR primers comprised 60 Vbeta and 13 Jbeta primers. This table comes from immunoSEQ multiplex PCR, and its TCRdb copy is limited to in-frame clones, with some not included. The profile covers over 85,000 clones, with around four fifths appearing a single time and approximately 2.4% taken by the ten largest. Sequencing used PBMCs. The receptor source for this set is a man aged 35-49 years in good health and CMV-seronegative.

The chain employs TRBV4-1 and TRBJ2-5, with D perhaps matching TRBD2 (5 bases). The CDR3 length is 13 residues. The germline V gene encodes CDR1 MGHRA and CDR2 YSYEKL. V was shortened by 3 bases and J by 10 bases, with 15 bases between the two germline ends. Written as DNA, the CDR3 is TGCGCCAGCAGCCACGGGCCTCAGAGGGACCAGTACTTC. Amino acids: CASSHGPQRDQYF.

J is TRBJ2-7 and V is TRBV7-3; tentatively, D is TRBD1 (7 bases). Between the trimmed V and J ends, which lost 1 base and 2 bases, there was a span of 18 bases. CDR1 SGHTA and CDR2 FQGTGA come from the germline V gene. The CDR3 extends over 17 amino acids. CDR3 region: CASSLRAGGTAPYEQYF. As DNA, the CDR3 is TGTGCCAGCAGCTTAAGGGCTGGCGGGACAGCCCCCTACGAGCAGTACTTC.

The CDR3 protein is CASSQVPGENTEAFF. CDR3 nucleotides: TGCGCCAGCAGCCAAGTTCCAGGGGAGAACACTGAAGCTTTCTTT. The V call is TRBV4-1, the J call TRBJ1-1; a possible D gene is TRBD1 (6 bases). This CDR3 comprises 15 residues. Germline V CDR1 and CDR2: MGHRA, YSYEKL. V dropped 1 base and J dropped 1 base, with 10 bases sitting between them.

The chain links TRBV19 to TRBJ1-1; D is uncertain. CDR3 length: 15 residues. The germline V gene encodes CDR1 LNHDA and CDR2 SQIVND (reference sequence). Trimming stripped 4 bases from V and 0 bases from J, with 12 bases between. CDR3 in amino acids: CASSKAATLNTEAFF. The CDR3 DNA is TGTGCCAGTAGTAAGGCAGCGACTTTGAACACTGAAGCTTTCTTT.

V is TRBV7-3 and J is TRBJ2-1; 9 bases fit TRBD2. There are 15 residues in the CDR3. Germline V lookup: CDR1 SGHTA, CDR2 FQGTGA. V was clipped by 3 bases and J by 3 bases; unmatched bases: 3. The CDR3 loop reads CASSFAGGSYNEQFF. The CDR3 DNA follows: TGTGCCAGCAGCTTCGCGGGGGGGAGCTACAATGAGCAGTTCTTC.

This rearrangement joins TRBV5-1 to TRBJ1-1; D may be TRBD1 (6 bases). Trimming pared 0 bases from V and 5 bases from J, leaving 14 bases between. CDR1 is SGHRS and CDR2 is YFSETQ in the germline V gene. The CDR3 is 15 residues long. The CDR3 is CASSLDMGARTEAFF. CDR3 DNA: TGCGCCAGCAGCTTGGATATGGGGGCGCGGACTGAAGCTTTCTTT.

The gene calls are TRBV2 and TRBJ2-7, with unresolved D. CDR1 is SNHLY, CDR2 FYNNEI, per germline. V was trimmed by 7 bases and J by 6 bases, leaving 13 bases between them. CDR3 length: 12 residues. DNA of the CDR3: TGTGCCAGCATGCCCCCCACGGGCGAGCAGTACTTC. Its protein is CASMPPTGEQYF.

The rearrangement links TRBV5-1 to TRBJ1-6; 7 positions match TRBD1. The V segment lost 4 bases and the J segment 7 bases; nucleotides outside the gene matches: 8. Looked up from germline, CDR1 is SGHRS and CDR2 is YFSETQ. CDR3 size: 15 residues. The CDR3 loop is CASSVTGQDNSPLHF. In DNA, the CDR3 is TGCGCCAGCAGCGTGACCGGACAGGACAATTCACCCCTCCACTTT.